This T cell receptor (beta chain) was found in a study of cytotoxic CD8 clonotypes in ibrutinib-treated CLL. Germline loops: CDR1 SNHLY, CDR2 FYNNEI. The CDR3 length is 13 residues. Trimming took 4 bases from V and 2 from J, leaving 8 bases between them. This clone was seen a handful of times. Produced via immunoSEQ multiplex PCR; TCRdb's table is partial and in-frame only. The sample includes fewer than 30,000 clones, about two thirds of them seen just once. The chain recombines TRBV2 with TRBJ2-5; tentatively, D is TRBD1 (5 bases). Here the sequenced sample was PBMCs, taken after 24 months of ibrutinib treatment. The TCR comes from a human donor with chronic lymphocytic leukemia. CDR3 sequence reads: CASSARQQETQYF. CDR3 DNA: TGTGCCAGCAGTGCTAGACAGCAAGAGACCCAGTACTTC.